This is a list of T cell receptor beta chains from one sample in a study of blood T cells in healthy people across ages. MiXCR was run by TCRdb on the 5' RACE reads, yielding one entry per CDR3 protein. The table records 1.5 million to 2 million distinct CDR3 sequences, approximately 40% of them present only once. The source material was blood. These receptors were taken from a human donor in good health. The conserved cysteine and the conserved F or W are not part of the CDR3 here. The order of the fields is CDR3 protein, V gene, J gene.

AISESMAPAYNEQF,TRBV10-3,TRBJ2-1
SGRRGGEQF,TRBV29-1,TRBJ2-1
SARGRQVRNQPQH,TRBV20-1,TRBJ1-5
ASSLRSTQETQY,TRBV5-5,TRBJ2-5
SVEDLSVHEQY,TRBV29-1,TRBJ2-7
ASSEWRGGDTQY,TRBV6-1,TRBJ2-3
ASSSRPGLRDEQY,TRBV11-2,TRBJ2-7
SVILDSTDTQY,TRBV29-1,TRBJ2-3
ASSLGQGLYNEQF,TRBV5-1,TRBJ2-1
ASSPTGGIWEQF,TRBV27,TRBJ2-1
ASSTGLFTDAQY,TRBV19,TRBJ2-3
TSRDNDYNYGYT,TRBV5-6,TRBJ1-2
AISEEGGGLSEQF,TRBV10-3,TRBJ2-1
ASSVARWGAQETQY,TRBV9,TRBJ2-5
ASSELGTDYPYEQY,TRBV6-1,TRBJ2-7
ASSLVSGRYEQY,TRBV5-1,TRBJ2-7
SASRAGANEKLF,TRBV20-1,TRBJ1-4
ASSLRRGGAQPSYVQY,TRBV13,TRBJ2-7
AGSLSDRLTYEQY,TRBV7-2,TRBJ2-7
ASSLVGDRESPLH,TRBV5-1,TRBJ1-6
SVAGGSGTEAF,TRBV29-1,TRBJ1-1
ASRDGGDYEQY,TRBV6-2/TRBV6-3,-
ASSQVNRVGSNFYEQY,TRBV4-2,TRBJ2-7
ASSLVTLSTDTQY,TRBV5-1,TRBJ2-3
SAPRGVDEKLF,TRBV20-1,TRBJ1-4
ASSLEVRGAGIQY,TRBV5-1,TRBJ2-4
ASTPREDTQY,TRBV6-2/TRBV6-3,TRBJ2-3
ASSRSGPSGNMQY,TRBV6-6,TRBJ2-4
ASRLPGVNQPQH,TRBV28,TRBJ1-5
ASTTSIGSYEQY,TRBV7-2,TRBJ2-7
ASSVGDGNYGYT,TRBV9,TRBJ1-2
ASSTSITGTNYGYT,TRBV9,TRBJ1-2
ASSSQGRAHGYT,TRBV28,TRBJ1-2
ASSPPTGSNEQY,TRBV18,-
ASSLALTFNYGYT,TRBV5-1,TRBJ1-2
ASTGWRTGGDLDGYT,TRBV5-6,TRBJ1-2
ASSSPGTQQPQH,TRBV28,TRBJ1-5
ASSPPTPTGHEQF,TRBV5-1,TRBJ2-1
ASSLAAPPSDYGYT,TRBV7-2,TRBJ1-2
ASSQLGTADTQY,TRBV14,TRBJ2-3
ASDDVYNEQF,TRBV6-5,TRBJ2-1
ASRPEMGIDTEAF,TRBV5-1,TRBJ1-1
ASSQDTRDGTQY,TRBV4-3,TRBJ2-5